This TCR beta chain emerged from a study of OX40 agonist ivuxolimab in advanced cancers. Notes on the study in general: Low normalized clonal expansion also occurred in some nonresponding patients.

The CDR3 length is 15 residues. V lost 5 bases and J 0 bases, leaving 14 bases between the germline ends. Germline V gene lookup returns CDR1 SQVTM and CDR2 ANQGSEA. The assay was immunoSEQ multiplex PCR, and TCRdb's table has in-frame clones only and misses some. Of 70,000 or so clones listed, approximately 89% are singletons. This clone was counted once. Its antigen is unknown. V gene TRBV29-1 combines with J gene TRBJ1-3; no definite D call. The sequence came from an adult with an advanced solid tumor such as melanoma, head and neck, liver or kidney cancer. Specimen: CD4+ or CD8+ T cells sorted from blood, collected in a trial of the OX40 agonist ivuxolimab. The CDR3 DNA reads as TGCAGCGTTTTTCTTGGTGGGAGCTCTGGAAACACCATATATTTT. Protein: CSVFLGGSSGNTIYF.